These T cell receptor beta chains were read from a single sample in a study of blood T cell repertoires in COVID-19. Measured with immunoSEQ multiplex PCR; TCRdb has only the in-frame clones, and not every one. The table records hundreds of thousands of clones, over 75% of them present only once. The sample taken for sequencing was peripheral blood. The receptors here all came from a human donor in a cohort sampled during active COVID-19. Each CDR3 is given with its conserved first and last residue. Fields, in order: clone size, CDR3 length, J gene, V gene, CDR3 protein. Clone size is stated in some rows and not others, as once, few, many or a class when expanded.

NA 12 TRBJ2-7 TRBV6-5 CASNQGWGEQYF
NA 13 TRBJ2-3 TRBV24-1 CATRGTATDTQYF
NA 15 TRBJ2-7 TRBV11-3 CASSLGSGRSYEQYF
NA 15 TRBJ1-2 TRBV6-5 CASRDLAKSNYGYTF
medium-sized 15 TRBJ1-3 TRBV15 CATSDGTYSGNTIYF
NA 17 TRBJ2-7 TRBV3-1/TRBV3-2 CASSQVGVGTGGYEQYF
NA 14 TRBJ2-7 TRBV7-8 CASSLRLVGHEQYF
NA 13 TRBJ2-2 TRBV7-9 CASSRGEAGELFF
NA 14 TRBJ2-2 TRBV6-5 CASSADRVSGELFF
NA 14 TRBJ2-5 TRBV5-4 CASSIGGSLETQYF
NA 15 TRBJ2-2 TRBV5-1 CASSLNGKNTGELFF
NA 15 TRBJ2-2 TRBV19 CASIRTSGTPGELFF
NA 15 TRBJ2-5 TRBV5-1 CASKLAGGSQETQYF
NA 18 TRBJ2-3 TRBV5-4 CASSTEASGLADTDTQYF
NA 15 TRBJ1-5 TRBV9 CASSPLGDSNQPQHF
NA 15 TRBJ2-1 TRBV7-2 CASSLGTGWSNEQFF
NA 13 TRBJ2-3 TRBV7-6 CASSLSSADTQYF
NA 21 TRBJ2-1 TRBV5-1 CASSLRPTRTSGSPIYNEQFF
NA 13 TRBJ2-1 TRBV7-6 CASSPLTSDEQFF
NA 16 TRBJ1-1 TRBV19 CASSLTGTGSSAEAFF
NA 12 TRBJ2-1 TRBV12-3/TRBV12-4 CASSLGLEGQFF
NA 16 TRBJ2-7 TRBV6-6 CASRGSRRGGFYEQYF
NA 15 TRBJ1-1 TRBV4-1 CASSQERAINTEAFF
NA 14 TRBJ1-3 TRBV2 CASSESGRGNTIYF
NA 12 TRBJ1-2 TRBV29-1 CSVEQANYGYTF
once 14 TRBJ1-5 TRBV19 CASSAGLINQPQHF